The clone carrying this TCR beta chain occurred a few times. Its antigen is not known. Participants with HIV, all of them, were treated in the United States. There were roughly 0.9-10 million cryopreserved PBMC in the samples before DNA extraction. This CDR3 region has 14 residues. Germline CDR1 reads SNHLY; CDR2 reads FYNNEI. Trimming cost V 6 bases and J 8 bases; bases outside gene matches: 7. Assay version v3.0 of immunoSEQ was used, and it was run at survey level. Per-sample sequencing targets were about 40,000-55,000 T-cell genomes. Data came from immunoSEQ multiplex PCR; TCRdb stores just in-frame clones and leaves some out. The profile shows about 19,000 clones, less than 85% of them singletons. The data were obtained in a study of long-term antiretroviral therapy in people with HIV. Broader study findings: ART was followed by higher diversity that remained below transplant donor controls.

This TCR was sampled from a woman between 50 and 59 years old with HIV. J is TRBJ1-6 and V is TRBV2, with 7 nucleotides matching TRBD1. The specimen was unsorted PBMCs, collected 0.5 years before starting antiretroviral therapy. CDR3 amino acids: CASRRTGSHSPLHF. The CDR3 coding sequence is TGTGCCAGCAGACGGACAGGTTCCCATTCACCCCTCCACTTT. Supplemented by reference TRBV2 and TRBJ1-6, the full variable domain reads EPEVTQTPSHQVTQMGQEVILRCVPISNHLYFYWYRQILGQKVEFLVSFYNNEISEKSEIFDDQFSVERPDGSNFTLKIRSTKLEDSAMYFCASRRTGSHSPLHFGNGTRLTVT.